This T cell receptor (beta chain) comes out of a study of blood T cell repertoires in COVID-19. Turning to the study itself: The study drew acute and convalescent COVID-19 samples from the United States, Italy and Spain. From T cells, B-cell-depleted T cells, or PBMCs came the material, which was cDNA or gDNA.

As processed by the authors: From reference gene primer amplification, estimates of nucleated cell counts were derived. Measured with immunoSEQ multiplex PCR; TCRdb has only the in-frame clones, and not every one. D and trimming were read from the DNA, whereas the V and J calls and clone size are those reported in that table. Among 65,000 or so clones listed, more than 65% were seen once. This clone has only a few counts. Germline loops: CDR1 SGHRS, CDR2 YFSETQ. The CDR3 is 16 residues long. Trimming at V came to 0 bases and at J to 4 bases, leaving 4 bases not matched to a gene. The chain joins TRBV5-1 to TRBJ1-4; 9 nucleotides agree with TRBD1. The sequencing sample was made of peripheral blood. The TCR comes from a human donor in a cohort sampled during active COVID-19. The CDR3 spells CASSLEWGQGNEKLFF. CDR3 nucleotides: TGCGCCAGCAGCTTGGAGTGGGGACAGGGTAATGAAAAACTGTTTTTT.